One TCR beta chain is described in this entry. This sample was included in a study of shared clonotypes between healthy human individuals. This CDR3 is built from 15 residues. Germline V gene data show CDR1 as SNHLY and CDR2 as FYNNEI. V was pared by 4 bases and J by 4 bases, with 16 bases between. Some clones are missing from TCRdb's copy, which holds only in-frame ones; the method was immunoSEQ multiplex PCR. The data show 1.4 million or so clones, approximately 98.5% seen once. The chain uses TRBV2 and TRBJ1-2; D perhaps matches TRBD1 (5 bases). The material sequenced was naive CD4+ T cells sorted from blood. Subset defined: CD45RA+ positively selected. This receptor was obtained from a man younger than 45 in good health. This CDR3 reads CASSATYEGLYGYTF. CDR3 bases: TGTGCCAGCAGTGCGACCTACGAGGGGCTCTATGGCTACACCTTC.